The T cell receptor beta chain described here comes from a study of T cells in Graves' hyperthyroidism and ophthalmopathy. This clonotype occurred once. This sequence may be a read error, since a much larger clone differs from it by one base. There were TCR beta CDR3 regions amplified from RNA transcripts. Initially, a first-round RT-PCR of the TCR CDR3 employed the HTBI primer set. Via MiXCR, TCRdb re-called the multiplex PCR reads, giving one row per CDR3 protein. The table has more than 450,000 distinct CDR3 sequences, 14% seen once. The CDR3 spans 16 residues. Germline assignment: CDR1 SGHNT and CDR2 YENEEA. The junction had 15 bases not matched to a gene; V was cut back by 5 bases and J by 7 bases.

This TCR was sampled from a woman between 40 and 50 years old with Graves' hyperthyroidism. The sample consisted of blood. The rearrangement joins TRBV11-3 to TRBJ2-7, with 9 positions matching TRBD2. Here the CDR3 reads CASSQASGILGDEQYF. Here the CDR3 DNA reads TGTGCCAGCAGCCAGGCTAGCGGGATCCTGGGGGATGAGCAGTACTTC.